The present T cell receptor beta chain was sequenced within a study of T-cell memory formation after mild COVID-19. TCRdb reprocessed the 5' RACE reads with MiXCR, giving one entry per CDR3 protein. In the table there are 270,000 or so distinct CDR3 sequences, about a sixth of which are singletons. A remark on this clonotype: Its antigen remains unidentified.

The study's findings and limits: Nothing showed for sure that second-wave clones peaking on day 37 were SARS-CoV-2 specific.

This receptor was identified in a man aged 18 to 29 who had mild COVID-19 (a few samples of this study predate the infection). Cell type and time point are not known. Material: PBMCs or a T cell subset sorted from them (not recorded which).

The CDR3 region has the DNA TGTGCCAGCAGTTACAGGGGCAACGAGCAGTACTTC. This gives the protein CASSYRGNEQYF. The V gene is TRBV6-2 or TRBV6-3, the J gene TRBJ2-7, with TRBD1 as a possible D gene (5 bases). This CDR3 region has 12 residues. CDR1 is MNHEY and CDR2 is SVGEGT in the germline V gene. V lost 2 bases to trimming and J lost 5 bases, with 7 bases between them.